Below are 8 T cell receptor beta chains sequenced from a single sample in a study of blood T cell repertoires in COVID-19. TCRdb keeps only in-frame clones here, not all; method: immunoSEQ multiplex PCR. Of around 25,000 clones listed, 88% were seen once; the top ten hold roughly 8%. Sequences were obtained from peripheral blood. The receptors originated from a woman aged 45-65 years with active COVID-19.

The rearrangement joins TRBV7-2 to TRBJ2-5; D remains ambiguous. CDR1 is SGHTA and CDR2 is FQGNSA in the germline V gene. V lost 5 bases and J lost 0, with 4 bases in between. This CDR3 has 12 residues. The CDR3 loop is CASSPYQETQYF. The CDR3, as DNA: TGTGCCAGCAGCCCGTACCAAGAGACCCAGTACTTC.

The genes are TRBV5-1 and TRBJ1-1, with D possibly matching TRBD1 (6 bases). The germline V and J ends were trimmed by 3 bases and 0 bases, with 12 bases remaining between them. The germline gives CDR1 SGHRS, CDR2 YFSETQ. CDR3 size: 15 residues. CDR3 loop: CASSSWDTMNTEAFF. Here the CDR3 DNA reads TGCGCCAGCAGCTCCTGGGACACCATGAACACTGAAGCTTTCTTT.

The chain employs TRBV6-6 and TRBJ1-1; D call uncertain. This CDR3 comprises 16 residues. Germline V gives CDR1 MNHNY, CDR2 SVGAGI (reference sequence). Trimming removed 1 base from V and 4 bases from J, with 16 bases in between. CDR3 in amino acids: CASSYFPKGEGTEAFF. DNA of the CDR3: TGTGCCAGCAGTTACTTTCCGAAGGGTGAGGGCACTGAAGCTTTCTTT.

V gene TRBV6-6 combines with J gene TRBJ1-3; D ambiguous. The length of the CDR3 is 12 residues. Germline lookup yields CDR1 MNHNY and CDR2 SVGAGI (reference sequence). V lost 5 bases to trimming and J lost 4 bases, with 6 bases between them. The CDR3 nucleotides are TGTGCCAGCAGTCCGGGAGGAAACACCATATATTTT. It yields the protein CASSPGGNTIYF.

J is TRBJ2-2 and V is TRBV15, with TRBD2 identical over 9 bases. Germline V lookup: CDR1 LNHNV, CDR2 YYDKDF (reference sequence). This CDR3 comprises 17 residues. V gave up 2 bases and J gave up 3 bases; unmatched junction bases: 7. The DNA of the CDR3 is TGTGCCACCAGCAGACACTTGGCGGGAGGGGACACCGGGGAGCTGTTTTTT. Protein sequence: CATSRHLAGGDTGELFF. Full variable domain (rest looked up from reference TRBV15 and TRBJ2-2): DAMVIQNPRYQVTQFGKPVTLSCSQTLNHNVMYWYQQKSSQAPKLLFHYYDKDFNNEADTPDNFQSRRPNTSFCFLDIRSPGLGDTAMYLCATSRHLAGGDTGELFFGEGSRLTVL.

V usage is TRBV3-1 (or the pseudogene TRBV3-2) and J usage is TRBJ2-5, with 10 bases lining up with TRBD1. This CDR3 is built from 14 residues. In germline, CDR1 is LGHDT, CDR2 YNNKEL (reference sequence). Germline trimming cut 3 bases from V and 5 bases from J; bases unmatched to any gene: 3. The CDR3 region is CASSHGQGGETQYF. CDR3 DNA: TGTGCCAGCAGCCACGGACAGGGGGGGGAGACCCAGTACTTC.

The chain couples TRBV2 to TRBJ2-7; 9 bases align to TRBD2. V gave up 4 bases and J gave up 4 bases; unmatched junction bases: 2. The CDR3 extends over 13 amino acids. CDR1 SNHLY and CDR2 FYNNEI come from the germline V gene. CDR3 region: CASSVAGAYEQYF. In DNA form, the CDR3 reads TGTGCCAGCAGTGTAGCGGGAGCATACGAGCAGTACTTC.

The rearrangement uses TRBV7-3 and TRBJ2-1, with 7 nucleotides matching TRBD1. Germline loops: CDR1 SGHTA, CDR2 FQGTGA. CDR3 length: 13 residues. The V and J ends lost 5 bases and 9 bases, in that order; junction bases with no gene match: 7. CDR3 nucleotides: TGTGCCAGCAGCCTTAGCGAGGGGGCTGAGCAGTTCTTC. Its translation: CASSLSEGAEQFF.